This section outlines one T cell receptor (beta chain) sequence together with its context. What it recognizes is unknown. This sample was included in a study of T cells in Graves' hyperthyroidism and ophthalmopathy. On the study more broadly: Peripheral blood was collected at initial diagnosis, before any treatment.

It was RNA transcripts that yielded the amplified TCR beta CDR3 regions. The HTBI primer set drove a first-round RT-PCR of the TCR CDR3. TCRdb reprocessed the multiplex PCR reads via MiXCR and lists one record per CDR3 protein. The table lists roughly 750,000 distinct CDR3 sequences, 16% of them singletons. Patients aged 18 to 65 with hyperthyroidism were newly diagnosed, with duration under 2 months. The authors obtained PBMCs from 9 to 10 ml of fresh peripheral blood. Germline V gene data show CDR1 as SGHDT and CDR2 as YYEEEE. The CDR3 consists of 16 residues. With 4 bases clipped from V and 0 bases from J, the junction kept 5 bases outside the gene matches. General study results and limits: Blood held most thyroid clonotypes expanded above 0.001 frequency.

The chain couples TRBV5-6 to TRBJ2-1; TRBD2 matches 9 bases. Sample: blood. The TCR was taken from a young man with Graves' hyperthyroidism. CDR3 region: CASSPELAGSYNEQFF. The CDR3 bases are TGTGCCAGCAGCCCCGAACTAGCGGGCTCCTACAATGAGCAGTTCTTC.